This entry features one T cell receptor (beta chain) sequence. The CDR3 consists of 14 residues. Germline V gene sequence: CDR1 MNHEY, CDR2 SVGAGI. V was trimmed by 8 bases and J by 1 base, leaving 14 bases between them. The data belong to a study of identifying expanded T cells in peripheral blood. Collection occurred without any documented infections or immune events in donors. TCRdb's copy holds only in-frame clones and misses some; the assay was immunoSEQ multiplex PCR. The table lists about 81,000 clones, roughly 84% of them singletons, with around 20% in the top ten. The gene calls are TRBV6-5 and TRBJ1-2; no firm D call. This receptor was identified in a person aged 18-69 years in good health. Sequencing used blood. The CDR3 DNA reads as TGTGCCAGCTATCCCAGTGGGATTAACTATGGCTACACCTTC. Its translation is CASYPSGINYGYTF.